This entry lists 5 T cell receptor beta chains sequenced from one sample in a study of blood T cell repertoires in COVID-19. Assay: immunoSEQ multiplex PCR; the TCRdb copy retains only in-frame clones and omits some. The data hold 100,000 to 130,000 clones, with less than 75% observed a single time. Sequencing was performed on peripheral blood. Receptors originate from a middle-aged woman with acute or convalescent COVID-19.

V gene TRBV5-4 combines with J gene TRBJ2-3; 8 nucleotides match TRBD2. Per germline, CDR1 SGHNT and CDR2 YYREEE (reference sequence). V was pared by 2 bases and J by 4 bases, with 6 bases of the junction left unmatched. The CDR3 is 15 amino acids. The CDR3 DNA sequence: TGTGCCAGCAGCTTACGGGGGGGCATGGCAGATACGCAGTATTTT. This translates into CASSLRGGMADTQYF.

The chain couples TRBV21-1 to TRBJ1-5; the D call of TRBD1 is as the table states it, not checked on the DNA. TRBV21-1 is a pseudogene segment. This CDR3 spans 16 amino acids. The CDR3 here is CASSKGTDSPNQPQHF. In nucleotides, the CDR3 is TGTGCCAGCAGCAAAGGAACTGACAGTCCCAATCAGCCCCAGCATTTT.

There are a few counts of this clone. In nucleotides, the CDR3 is TGTGCCAGCAGCTTGGGACAGAATCAGCCCCAGCATTTT. Its protein product is CASSLGQNQPQHF. The chain combines TRBV11-2 with TRBJ1-5, with 7 positions matching TRBD1. The CDR3 is 13 amino acids. The germline V gene has CDR1 SGHAT and CDR2 FQNNGV. Trimming took 3 bases from V and 4 from J; bases not matched to a gene: 0. The variable domain in full, completed from reference TRBV11-2 and TRBJ1-5, reads EAGVAQSPRYKIIEKRQSVAFWCNPISGHATLYWYQQILGQGPKLLIQFQNNGVVDDSQLPKDRFSAERLKGVDSTLKIQPAKLEDSAVYLCASSLGQNQPQHFGDGTRLSIL.

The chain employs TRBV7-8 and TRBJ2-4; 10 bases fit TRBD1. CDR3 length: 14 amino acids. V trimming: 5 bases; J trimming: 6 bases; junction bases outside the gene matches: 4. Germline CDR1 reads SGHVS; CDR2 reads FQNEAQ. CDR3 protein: CASSPWTGGNIQYF. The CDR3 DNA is TGTGCCAGCAGCCCGTGGACAGGGGGAAACATTCAGTACTTC.

The CDR3: CASSLVPMTGQETQYF. CDR3 nucleotide sequence: TGTGCCAGCAGCTTAGTACCCATGACAGGTCAAGAGACCCAGTACTTC. This rearrangement joins TRBV11-2 to TRBJ2-5; tentative D call: TRBD1 (6 bases). This CDR3 has 16 residues. The V gene's germline CDR1 is SGHAT and CDR2 FQNNGV. V was trimmed by 1 base and J by 2 bases, leaving 14 bases between them. The variable domain in full, with the rest retrieved from reference TRBV11-2 and TRBJ2-5, is EAGVAQSPRYKIIEKRQSVAFWCNPISGHATLYWYQQILGQGPKLLIQFQNNGVVDDSQLPKDRFSAERLKGVDSTLKIQPAKLEDSAVYLCASSLVPMTGQETQYFGPGTRLLVL.